This T cell receptor beta chain emerged from a study of blood T cell repertoires in COVID-19. About the research overall: Italy, Spain and the United States were the sources of the convalescent and acute COVID-19 samples. Sample material is recorded as cDNA or gDNA derived from T cells, B-cell-depleted T cells, or PBMCs.

The method was immunoSEQ multiplex PCR; TCRdb's version includes in-frame clones alone and lacks a portion of them. The table has some 200,000 clones, more than 65% seen once. Germline CDR1 reads MNHEY; CDR2 reads SVGAGI. CDR3 length: 15 residues. Trimming cost V 5 bases and J 0 bases, with 11 bases left between them. The chain carries TRBV6-5 and TRBJ1-3, with D hard to call. The source is a man aged 35 to 55 who had recovered from COVID-19. The sequencing input was PBMCs or T cells enriched from blood (not recorded which). The CDR3 sequence: CASSTRGNSGNTIYF. The CDR3 DNA sequence: TGTGCCAGCAGTACCCGAGGGAACTCTGGAAACACCATATATTTT.